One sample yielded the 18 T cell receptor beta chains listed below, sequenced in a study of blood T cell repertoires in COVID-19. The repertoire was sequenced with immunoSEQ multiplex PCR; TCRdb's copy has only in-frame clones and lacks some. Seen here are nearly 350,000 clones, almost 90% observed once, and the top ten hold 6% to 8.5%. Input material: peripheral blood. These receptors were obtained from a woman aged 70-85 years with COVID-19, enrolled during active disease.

Here the CDR3 reads CASSEPVGYTF. The CDR3 DNA follows: TGTGCCAGCAGTGAACCCGTGGGCTACACCTTC. The chain is built from TRBV2 and TRBJ1-2; D remains unclear. The V gene lost 2 bases and the J gene lost 8 bases, with 6 bases spanning the gap. Per germline, CDR1 SNHLY and CDR2 FYNNEI. There are 11 residues in the CDR3.

The CDR3 is CASSLGGTANEKLFF. Here the CDR3 DNA reads TGTGCCAGCAGCTTAGGGGGGACAGCTAATGAAAAACTGTTTTTT. The chain recombines TRBV7-9 with TRBJ1-4; the match to TRBD1 covers 7 bases. CDR1 is SEHNR and CDR2 is FQNEAQ in the germline V gene (reference sequence). J was trimmed by 3 bases and V by 1 base; bases with no gene match: 2. The CDR3 totals 15 residues.

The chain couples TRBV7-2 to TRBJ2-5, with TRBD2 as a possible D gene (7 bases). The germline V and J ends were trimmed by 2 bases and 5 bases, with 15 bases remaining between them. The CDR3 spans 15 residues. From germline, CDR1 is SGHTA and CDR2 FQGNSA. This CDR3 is CASSLRRGAAETQYF. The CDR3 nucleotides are TGTGCCAGCAGCTTACGCCGGGGGGCCGCGGAGACCCAGTACTTC.

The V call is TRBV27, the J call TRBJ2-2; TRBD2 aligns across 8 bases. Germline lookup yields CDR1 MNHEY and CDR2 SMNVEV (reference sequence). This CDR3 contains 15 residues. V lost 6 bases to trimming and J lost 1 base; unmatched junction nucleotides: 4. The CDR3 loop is CASRQSGGNTGELFF. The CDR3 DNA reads TGTGCCAGCAGGCAAAGCGGGGGGAACACCGGGGAGCTGTTTTTT.

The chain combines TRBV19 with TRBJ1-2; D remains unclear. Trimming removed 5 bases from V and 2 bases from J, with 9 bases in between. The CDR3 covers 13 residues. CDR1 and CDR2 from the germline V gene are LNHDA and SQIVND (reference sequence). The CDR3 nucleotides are TGTGCCAGTAGTCGCGGCCGGAACTATGGCTACACCTTC. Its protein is CASSRGRNYGYTF.

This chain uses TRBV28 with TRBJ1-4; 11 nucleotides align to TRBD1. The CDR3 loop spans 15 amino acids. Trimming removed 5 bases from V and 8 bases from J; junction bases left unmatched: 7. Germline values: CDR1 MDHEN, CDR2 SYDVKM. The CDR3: CASSRDRGLGEKLFF. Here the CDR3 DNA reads TGTGCCAGCAGTCGGGACAGGGGGTTGGGGGAAAAACTGTTTTTT.

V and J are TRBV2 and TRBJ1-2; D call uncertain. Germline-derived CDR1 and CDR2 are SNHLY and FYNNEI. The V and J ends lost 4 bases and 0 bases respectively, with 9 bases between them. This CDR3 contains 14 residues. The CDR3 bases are TGTGCCAGCAGTGGAACAGTAGCTAACTATGGCTACACCTTC. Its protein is CASSGTVANYGYTF.

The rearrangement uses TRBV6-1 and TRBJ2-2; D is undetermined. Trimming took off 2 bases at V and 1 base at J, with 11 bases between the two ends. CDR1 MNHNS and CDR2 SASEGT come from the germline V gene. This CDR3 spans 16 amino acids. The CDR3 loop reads CASSEIIARNTGELFF. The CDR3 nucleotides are TGTGCCAGCAGTGAAATAATAGCCAGGAACACCGGGGAGCTGTTTTTT.

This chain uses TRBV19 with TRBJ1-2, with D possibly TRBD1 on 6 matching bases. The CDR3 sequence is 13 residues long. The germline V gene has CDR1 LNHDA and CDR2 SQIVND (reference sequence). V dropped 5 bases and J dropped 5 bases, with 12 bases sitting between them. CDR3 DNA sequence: TGTGCCAGTAGTCCAGGGGTACTATATGGCTACACCTTC. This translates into CASSPGVLYGYTF.

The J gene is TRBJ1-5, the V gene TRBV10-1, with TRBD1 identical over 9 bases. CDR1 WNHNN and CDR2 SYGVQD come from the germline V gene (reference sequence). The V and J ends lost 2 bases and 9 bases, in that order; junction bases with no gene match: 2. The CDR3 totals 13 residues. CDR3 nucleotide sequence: TGCGCCAGCAGTGAGGGGACAGGGTGGCCCCAGCATTTT. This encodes CASSEGTGWPQHF.

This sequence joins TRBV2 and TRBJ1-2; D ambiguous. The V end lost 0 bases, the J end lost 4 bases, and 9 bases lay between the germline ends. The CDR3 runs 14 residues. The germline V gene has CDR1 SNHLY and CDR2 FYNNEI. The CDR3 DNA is TGTGCCAGCAGTGAAGCTTTGAGAAGCTATGGCTACACCTTC. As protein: CASSEALRSYGYTF.

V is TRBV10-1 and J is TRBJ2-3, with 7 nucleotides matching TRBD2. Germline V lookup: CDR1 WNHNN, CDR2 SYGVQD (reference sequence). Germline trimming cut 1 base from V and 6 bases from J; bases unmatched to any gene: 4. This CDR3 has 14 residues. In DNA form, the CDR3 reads TGCGCCAGCAGTGAGTTCGGGGGAGGGGATACGCAGTATTTT. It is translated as CASSEFGGGDTQYF.

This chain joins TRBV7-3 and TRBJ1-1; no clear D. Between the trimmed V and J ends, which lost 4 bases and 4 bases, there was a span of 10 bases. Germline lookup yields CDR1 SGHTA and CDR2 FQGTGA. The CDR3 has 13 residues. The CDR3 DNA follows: TGTGCCAGCAGCTCCCAAGGGAGCACTGAAGCTTTCTTT. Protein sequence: CASSSQGSTEAFF.

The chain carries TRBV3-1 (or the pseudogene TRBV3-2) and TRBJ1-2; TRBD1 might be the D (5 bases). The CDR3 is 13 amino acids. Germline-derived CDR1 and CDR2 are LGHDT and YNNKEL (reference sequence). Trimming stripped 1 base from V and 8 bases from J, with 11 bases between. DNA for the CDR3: TGTGCCAGCAGCCAAGCGGGGGGTATGGGCTACACCTTC. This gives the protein CASSQAGGMGYTF.

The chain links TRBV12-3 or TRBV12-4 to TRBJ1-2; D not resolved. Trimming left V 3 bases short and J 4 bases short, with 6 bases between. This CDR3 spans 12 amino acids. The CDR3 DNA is TGTGCCAGCAGTTTTTACAGCTATGGCTACACCTTC. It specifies CASSFYSYGYTF.

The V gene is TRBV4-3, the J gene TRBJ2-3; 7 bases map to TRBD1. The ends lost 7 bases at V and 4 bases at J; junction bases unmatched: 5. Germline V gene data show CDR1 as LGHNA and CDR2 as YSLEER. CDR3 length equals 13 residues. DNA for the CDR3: TGCGCCAGCAACAGGGGTGGCGCAGATACGCAGTATTTT. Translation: CASNRGGADTQYF.

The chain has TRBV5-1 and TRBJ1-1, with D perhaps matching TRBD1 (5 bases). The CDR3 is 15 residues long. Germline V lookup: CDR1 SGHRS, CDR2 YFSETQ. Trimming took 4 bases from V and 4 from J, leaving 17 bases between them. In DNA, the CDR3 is TGCGCCAGCAGCCCCGGGGCGGGGGGAGGCACTGAAGCTTTCTTT. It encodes CASSPGAGGGTEAFF. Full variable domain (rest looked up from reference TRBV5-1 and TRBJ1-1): KAGVTQTPRYLIKTRGQQVTLSCSPISGHRSVSWYQQTPGQGLQFLFEYFSETQRNKGNFPGRFSGRQFSNSRSEMNVSTLELGDSALYLCASSPGAGGGTEAFFGQGTRLTVV.

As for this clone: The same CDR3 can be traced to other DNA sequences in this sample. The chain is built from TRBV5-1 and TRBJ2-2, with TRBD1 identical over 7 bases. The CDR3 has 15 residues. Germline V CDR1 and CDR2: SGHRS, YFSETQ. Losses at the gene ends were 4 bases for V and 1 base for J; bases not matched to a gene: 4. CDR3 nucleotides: TGCGCCAGCAGCCCTCGGACAGGGAACACCGGGGAGCTGTTTTTT. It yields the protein CASSPRTGNTGELFF.